This is a list of T cell receptor beta chains from one sample in a study of cytomegalovirus exposure and HLA in healthy donors. Sequencing was performed with immunoSEQ multiplex PCR; in TCRdb, only in-frame clones are kept and a portion is missing. The sample gives about 130,000 clones, about 74% of which show up once; roughly 4.5% is in the top ten. Input material: PBMCs. The source is a man between 18 and 29 years old in good health and CMV-seropositive. The CDR3 runs from the conserved cysteine through the conserved F or W. Each record gives: V gene, D gene, clone size, J gene, CDR3 DNA, CDR3 protein. A D gene is named only where the DNA matches it firmly. Clone size is stated in some rows and not others, as once, few, many or a class when expanded.

TRBV6-1	TRBD1	few	TRBJ1-5	TGTGCCAGCAGTGAACTGTCGGCAGGGGGCCAGCCCCAGCATTTT	CASSELSAGGQPQHF
TRBV15	TRBD1	few	TRBJ1-4	TGTGCCACCAGCAGAGAGGGGACAGGGGGAAGTGAAAAACTGTTTTTT	CATSREGTGGSEKLFF
TRBV7-8	TRBD2	-	TRBJ2-5	TGTGCCAGCAGCCGAGCCGTCCGGACTAGCGGGGGGACGCAAGAGACCCAGTACTTC	CASSRAVRTSGGTQETQYF
TRBV19	-	few	TRBJ1-5	TGTGCCAGTAGTATGGGGCGGAGCAATCAGCCCCAGCATTTT	CASSMGRSNQPQHF
TRBV7-2	-	-	TRBJ1-1	TGTGCCAGCAGCTTTACCCCAAACGGGGGGGACACTGAAGCTTTCTTT	CASSFTPNGGDTEAFF
TRBV28	TRBD1	-	TRBJ2-5	TGTGCCAGCAGTGACCCAGGGACAGCACAAGAGACCCAGTACTTC	CASSDPGTAQETQYF
TRBV5-4	-	-	TRBJ2-1	TGTGCCAGCAGCTTGGAACTAGCTATGGGGGTCGATGAGCAGTTCTTC	CASSLELAMGVDEQFF
TRBV5-1	-	-	TRBJ1-2	TGCGCCAGCAGCTTGGGAGCGGCAGTGGGAGCGGTCGGCTACACCTTC	CASSLGAAVGAVGYTF
TRBV7-3	-	-	TRBJ1-2	TGTGCCAGCAGCACGGGACTCCCCACGGATGGCTACACCTTC	CASSTGLPTDGYTF
TRBV14	TRBD2	-	TRBJ2-7	TGTGCCAGCAGCCAAGTGTGGACTAGCGGGATGTACGAGCAGTACTTC	CASSQVWTSGMYEQYF
TRBV28	TRBD1	-	TRBJ2-3	TGTGCCAGCAAACCCCATGACAGGGGAAAATGGAATACGCAGTATTTT	CASKPHDRGKWNTQYF
TRBV19	-	-	TRBJ2-7	TGTGCCAGTAGTACCTCTCGGGGATCCTACGAGCAGTACTTC	CASSTSRGSYEQYF
TRBV19	-	-	TRBJ1-4	TGTGCCAGTAGTATCGCCCGGGAAAAACTGTTTTTT	CASSIAREKLFF
TRBV7-9	-	few	TRBJ2-1	TGTGCCAGCAGCACGGGACTGTATGAGCAGTTCTTC	CASSTGLYEQFF
TRBV27	TRBD1	few	TRBJ2-5	TGTGCCAGCAGTTTAGGGGACAGGGGAGAGACCCAGTACTTC	CASSLGDRGETQYF
TRBV2	-	-	TRBJ1-1	TGTGCCAGCAGGTTGGACAGGAACACTGAAGCTTTCTTT	CASRLDRNTEAFF
TRBV1	-	-	TRBJ2-3	TGCACCAGCAGCCACAGGGTAGCGGGGGTGAGGGGTACGCAGTATTTT	CTSSHRVAGVRGTQYF
TRBV28	TRBD2	-	TRBJ2-2	TGTGCCAGCAGTTTCTCCCCGGGAGGCACCGGGGAGCTGTTTTTT	CASSFSPGGTGELFF
TRBV28	-	-	TRBJ2-5	TGTGCCAGCAGCGGGGGTGTCGAAGAGACCCAGTACTTC	CASSGGVEETQYF
TRBV10-2	-	-	TRBJ1-2	TGCGCCAGCAGTGTTTCCGCCTCGGGGGATGGCTACACCTTC	CASSVSASGDGYTF
TRBV9	-	few	TRBJ2-3	TGTGCCAGCAGCGTCGCGGGTTTGTCCGATACGCAGTATTTT	CASSVAGLSDTQYF
TRBV30	TRBD1	-	TRBJ1-6	TGTGCCTGGGCCCCAGGGACAGAGGGATCACCCCTCCACTTT	CAWAPGTEGSPLHF